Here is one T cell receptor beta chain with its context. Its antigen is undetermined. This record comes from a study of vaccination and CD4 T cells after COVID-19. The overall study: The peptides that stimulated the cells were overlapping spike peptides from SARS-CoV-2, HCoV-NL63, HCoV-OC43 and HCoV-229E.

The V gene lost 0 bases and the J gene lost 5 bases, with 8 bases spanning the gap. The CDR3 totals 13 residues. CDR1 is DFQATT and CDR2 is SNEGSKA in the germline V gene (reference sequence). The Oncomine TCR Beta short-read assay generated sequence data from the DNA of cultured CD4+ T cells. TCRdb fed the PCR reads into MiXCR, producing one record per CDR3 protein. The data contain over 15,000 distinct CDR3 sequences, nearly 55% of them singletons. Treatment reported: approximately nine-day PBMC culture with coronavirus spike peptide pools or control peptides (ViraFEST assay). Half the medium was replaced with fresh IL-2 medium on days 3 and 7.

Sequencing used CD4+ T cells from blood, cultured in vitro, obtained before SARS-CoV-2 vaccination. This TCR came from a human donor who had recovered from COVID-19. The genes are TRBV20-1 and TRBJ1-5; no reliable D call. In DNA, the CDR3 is TGCAGTGCTAGAGAGGGTGGGGATCAGCCCCAGCATTTT. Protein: CSAREGGDQPQHF.